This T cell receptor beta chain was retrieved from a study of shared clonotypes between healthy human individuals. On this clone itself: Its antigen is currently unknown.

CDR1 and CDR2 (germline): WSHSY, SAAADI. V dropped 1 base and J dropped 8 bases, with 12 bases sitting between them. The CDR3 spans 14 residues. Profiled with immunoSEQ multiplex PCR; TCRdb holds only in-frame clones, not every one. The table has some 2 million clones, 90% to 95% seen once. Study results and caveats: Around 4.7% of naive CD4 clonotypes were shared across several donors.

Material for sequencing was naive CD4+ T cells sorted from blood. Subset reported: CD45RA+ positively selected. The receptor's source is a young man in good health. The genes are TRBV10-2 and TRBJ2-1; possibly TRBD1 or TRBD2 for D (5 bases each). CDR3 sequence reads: CASSELGPDDEQFF. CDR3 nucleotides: TGCGCCAGCAGTGAGTTGGGACCGGACGATGAGCAGTTCTTC.